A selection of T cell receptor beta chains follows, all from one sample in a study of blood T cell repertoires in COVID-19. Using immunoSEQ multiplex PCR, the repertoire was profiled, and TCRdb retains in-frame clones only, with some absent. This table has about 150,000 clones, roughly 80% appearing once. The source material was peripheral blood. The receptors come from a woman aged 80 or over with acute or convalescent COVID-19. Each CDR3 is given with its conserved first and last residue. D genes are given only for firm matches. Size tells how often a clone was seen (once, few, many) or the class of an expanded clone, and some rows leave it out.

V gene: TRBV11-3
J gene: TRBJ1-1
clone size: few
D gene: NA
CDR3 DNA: TGTGCCAGCAGCTTTGAAGGGGCTGCTGAAGCTTTCTTT
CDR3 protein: CASSFEGAAEAFF

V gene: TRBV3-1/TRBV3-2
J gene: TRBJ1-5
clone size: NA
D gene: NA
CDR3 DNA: TGTGCCAGCAGCCAAGGTGGGAGTCAGCCCCAGCATTTT
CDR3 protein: CASSQGGSQPQHF

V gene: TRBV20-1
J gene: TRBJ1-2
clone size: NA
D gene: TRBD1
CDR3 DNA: TGCAGTGCTAGTCAACAGGGGCTATTCGGTGGCTACACCTTC
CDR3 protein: CSASQQGLFGGYTF

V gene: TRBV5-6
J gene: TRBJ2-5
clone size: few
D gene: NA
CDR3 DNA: TGTGCCAGCAGCCCCCGAGGGGACTCTGTGGAGACCCAGTACTTC
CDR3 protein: CASSPRGDSVETQYF

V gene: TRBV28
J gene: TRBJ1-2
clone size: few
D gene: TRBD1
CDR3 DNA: TGTGCCAGCCGACAGGGACCCTATGGCTACACCTTC
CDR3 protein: CASRQGPYGYTF

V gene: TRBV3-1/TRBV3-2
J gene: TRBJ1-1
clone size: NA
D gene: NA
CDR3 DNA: TGTGCCAGCAGCCAAACCCATAGACAGGCTTTCTTT
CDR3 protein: CASSQTHRQAFF

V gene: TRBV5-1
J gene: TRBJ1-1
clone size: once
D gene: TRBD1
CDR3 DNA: TGCGCCAGCAGCCCGGGACAGTCAAGCACTGAAGCTTTCTTT
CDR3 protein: CASSPGQSSTEAFF

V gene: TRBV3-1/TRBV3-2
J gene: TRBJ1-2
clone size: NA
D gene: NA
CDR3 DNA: TGTGCCAGCAGCCAAGATAGGAGAATAAGACGCTACACCTTC
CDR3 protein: CASSQDRRIRRYTF

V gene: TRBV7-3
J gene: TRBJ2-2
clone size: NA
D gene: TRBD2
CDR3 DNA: TGTGCCAGCAGCATCACTAGCGGGCATTTCACCGGGGAGCTGTTTTTT
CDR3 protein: CASSITSGHFTGELFF

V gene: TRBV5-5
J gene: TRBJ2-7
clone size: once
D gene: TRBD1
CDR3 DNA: TGTGCCAGCAGCTTCTCCACGACAGGGGCCGGCTACGAGCAGTACTTC
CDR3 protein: CASSFSTTGAGYEQYF

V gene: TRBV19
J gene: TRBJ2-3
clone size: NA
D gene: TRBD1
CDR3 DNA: TGTGCCAGTAGTCGGGGACAGGGGTACTATACGCAGTATTTT
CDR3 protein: CASSRGQGYYTQYF

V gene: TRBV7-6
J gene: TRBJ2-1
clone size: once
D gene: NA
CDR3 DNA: TGTGCCAGCAGCTTAGCTCGGGAGCAGTTCTTC
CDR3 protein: CASSLAREQFF

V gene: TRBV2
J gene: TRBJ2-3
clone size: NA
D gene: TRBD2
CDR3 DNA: TGTGCCAGCCAGCGGGAGCGGGGAGATACGCAGTATTTT
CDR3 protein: CASQRERGDTQYF

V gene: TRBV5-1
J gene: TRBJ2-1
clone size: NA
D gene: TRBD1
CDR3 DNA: TGCGCCAGCAGCGTAGGGGACAGGGGGTTTGGTAATGAGCAGTTCTTC
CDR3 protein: CASSVGDRGFGNEQFF

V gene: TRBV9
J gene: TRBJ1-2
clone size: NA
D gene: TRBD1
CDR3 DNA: TGTGCCAGCCGTCAGGACAGGGTTTCGGGCTATGGCTACACCTTC
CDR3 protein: CASRQDRVSGYGYTF

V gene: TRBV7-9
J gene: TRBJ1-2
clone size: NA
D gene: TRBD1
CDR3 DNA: TGTGCCAGCAGCTTAACAGGGGTGGCCTATGGCTACACCTTC
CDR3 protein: CASSLTGVAYGYTF

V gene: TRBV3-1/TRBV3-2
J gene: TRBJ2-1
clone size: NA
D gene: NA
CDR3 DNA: TGTGCCAGCAGCCGGGACACAAGCTCCTACAATGAGCAGTTCTTC
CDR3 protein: CASSRDTSSYNEQFF

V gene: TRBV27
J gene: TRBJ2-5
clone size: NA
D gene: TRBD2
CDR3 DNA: TGTGCCAGTAGTCCGGCGGGCGGGGGTAGCGTTGCGGAGACCCAGTACTTC
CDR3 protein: CASSPAGGGSVAETQYF